The source of this T cell receptor (beta chain) is a study of T cell responses to AZD1222 COVID-19 vaccine. The ends were cut back, 4 bases at V and 3 bases at J, with 6 bases in the middle. Germline V CDR1 and CDR2: GTSNPN, SVGIG (reference sequence). The CDR3 totals 11 residues. The table came from immunoSEQ multiplex PCR; TCRdb's copy has only in-frame clones and leaves some out. The table records 150,000 to 200,000 clones, about 92% of them present only once. Broader study findings: At study baseline, merely roughly 6 AZD1222 recipients were seropositive. Within unmutated variant regions lay the reported targets of nearly half of spike-specific TCRs. Only after the peak T cell response were repertoires sampled.

Of note for this clone: Its target is unknown.

The sequence was collected from an adult in good health. The sample consisted of peripheral blood, taken on day 0 of MenACWY control vaccination. The chain is built from TRBV30 and TRBJ1-1; no clear D. The CDR3 loop is CAWTIYTEAFF. In DNA form, the CDR3 reads TGTGCCTGGACGATCTACACTGAAGCTTTCTTT.